Listed below are T cell receptor beta chains from one sample, sequenced in a study of Graves' ophthalmopathy and Graves' hyperthyroidism. TCRdb re-derived calls from the multiplex PCR reads in MiXCR, one entry per CDR3 protein. The repertoire holds around 590,000 distinct CDR3 sequences, with approximately 35% as singletons. The sample consisted of peripheral blood or thyroid tissue (not recorded which). These TCRs come from an adult man with Graves' hyperthyroidism. The CDR3 runs from the conserved cysteine through the conserved F or W. A D gene is named only where the DNA matches it firmly. Rows give clone size only sometimes, using once, few, many, or a class for an expanded clone.

few,TRBJ1-1,TRBV27,.,CASRSDLITAEAFF,TGTGCCAGCAGATCCGACCTGATTACCGCTGAAGCTTTCTTT
.,TRBJ2-5,TRBV5-1,.,CASSLLPGGRKETQYF,TGCGCCAGCAGCTTACTGCCGGGGGGCCGGAAAGAGACCCAGTACTTC
many,TRBJ2-6,TRBV14,TRBD1,CASSQERPGQVRSGANVLTF,TGTGCCAGCAGCCAAGAAAGGCCGGGACAGGTCCGCTCTGGGGCCAACGTCCTGACTTTC
few,TRBJ2-2,TRBV20-1,TRBD1,CSARGQGGTGELFF,TGCAGTGCTAGAGGACAGGGGGGGACCGGGGAGCTGTTTTTT
few,TRBJ1-3,TRBV10-3,.,CASSYEAGNTIYF,TGTGCCAGCAGTTACGAGGCTGGAAACACCATATATTTT
many,TRBJ2-2,TRBV7-3,.,CASREGKAGELFF,TGTGCCAGCCGTGAGGGGAAGGCCGGGGAGCTGTTTTTT
.,TRBJ1-5,TRBV4-1,.,CASSISGVGNQPQHF,TGCGCCAGCAGCATCTCAGGGGTTGGCAATCAGCCCCAGCATTTT
many,TRBJ1-1,TRBV6-5,TRBD1,CASSRDRGTEAFF,TGTGCCAGCAGTCGGGACAGGGGGACTGAAGCTTTCTTT
few,TRBJ1-4,TRBV9,.,CASSAGPFNEKLFF,TGTGCCAGCAGCGCGGGACCGTTTAATGAAAAACTGTTTTTT
once,TRBJ2-7,TRBV29-1,TRBD1,CSVGTGDDEQYF,TGCAGCGTTGGGACAGGGGACGACGAGCAGTACTTC
many,TRBJ1-1,TRBV5-1,.,CASSFRWASNTEAFF,TGCGCCAGCAGCTTCAGGTGGGCCTCCAACACTGAAGCTTTCTTT
few,TRBJ2-7,TRBV5-5,TRBD1,CVSSFGTGGTEQYF,TGTGTCAGCAGCTTTGGGACAGGGGGCACCGAGCAGTACTTC
.,TRBJ2-2,TRBV19,.,CASGGRITGELFF,TGTGCCAGTGGGGGGAGGATCACCGGGGAGCTGTTTTTT
many,TRBJ2-2,TRBV10-3,TRBD2,CASSTSGRGAGELFF,TGTGCCAGCAGTACTAGCGGGAGAGGGGCCGGGGAGCTGTTTTTT
.,TRBJ1-5,TRBV12-3/TRBV12-4,TRBD1,CASSTGQGPQPQHF,TGTGCCAGCAGTACAGGACAGGGGCCGCAGCCCCAGCATTTT
.,TRBJ2-7,TRBV7-8,TRBD1,CASSQDRAGEQYF,TGTGCCAGCAGCCAGGACAGGGCTGGCGAGCAGTACTTC
many,TRBJ1-5,TRBV2,.,CASSEDTSNQPQHF,TGTGCCAGCAGTGAGGATACTAGCAATCAGCCCCAGCATTTT
many,TRBJ2-7,TRBV20-1,TRBD2,CSARKRGLFYEQYF,TGCAGTGCTAGAAAGCGGGGCCTTTTCTACGAGCAGTACTTC
.,TRBJ2-7,TRBV20-1,.,CSAETRLGGTYEQYF,TGCAGTGCTGAGACTAGGTTGGGGGGAACCTACGAGCAGTACTTC
few,TRBJ2-2,TRBV20-1,TRBD2,CSARVSSGRRTGELFF,TGCAGTGCTAGAGTGTCTAGCGGGAGGCGGACCGGGGAGCTGTTTTTT